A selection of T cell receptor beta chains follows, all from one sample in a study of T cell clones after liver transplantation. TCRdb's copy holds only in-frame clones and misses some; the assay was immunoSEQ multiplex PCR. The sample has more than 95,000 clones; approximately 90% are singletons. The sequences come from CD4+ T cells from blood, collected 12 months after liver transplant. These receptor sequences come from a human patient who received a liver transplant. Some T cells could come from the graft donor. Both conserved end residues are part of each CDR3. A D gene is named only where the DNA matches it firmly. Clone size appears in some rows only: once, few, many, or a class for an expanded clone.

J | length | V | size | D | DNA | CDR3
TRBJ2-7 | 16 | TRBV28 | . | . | TGTGCCAGTACCAGGGGCGGTTTCTGGAGCTCCTACGAGCAGTACTTC | CASTRGGFWSSYEQYF
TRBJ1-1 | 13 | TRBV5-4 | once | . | TGTGCCAGCAGCTTGCGTTTGAACACTGAAGCTTTCTTT | CASSLRLNTEAFF
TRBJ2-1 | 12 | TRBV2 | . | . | TGTGCCAGCAGTGACGACTCGAATGAGCAGTTCTTC | CASSDDSNEQFF
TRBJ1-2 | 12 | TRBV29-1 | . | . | TGCAGCGTTACACCAGGAGACTATGGCTACACCTTC | CSVTPGDYGYTF
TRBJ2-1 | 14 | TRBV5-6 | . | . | TGTGCCAGCCGCGGGGCGGCAGGGGGCAATGAGCAGTTCTTC | CASRGAAGGNEQFF
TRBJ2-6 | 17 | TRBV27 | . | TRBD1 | TGTGCCAGCAGTCGGGGACAGGTAGCCTCTGGGGCCAACGTCCTGACTTTC | CASSRGQVASGANVLTF
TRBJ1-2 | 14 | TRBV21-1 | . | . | TGTGCCAGCAGCAAGCCCATGACGAACTATGGCTACACCTTC | CASSKPMTNYGYTF
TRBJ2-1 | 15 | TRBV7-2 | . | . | TGTGCCAGCAGCGTGAGCTCATCCTCCTACAATGAGCAGTTCTTC | CASSVSSSSYNEQFF
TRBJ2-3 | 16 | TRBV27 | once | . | TGTGCCAGCAGCCCACCTTCGGGGGAGTGGGCAGATACGCAGTATTTT | CASSPPSGEWADTQYF
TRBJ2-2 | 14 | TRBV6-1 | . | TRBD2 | TGTGCCAGCAGTGACTGGGGGGGCACCGGGGAGCTGTTTTTT | CASSDWGGTGELFF
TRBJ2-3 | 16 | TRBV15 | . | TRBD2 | TGTGCCACCAGCAGCGGACTAGCGGGAATCACAGATACGCAGTATTTT | CATSSGLAGITDTQYF
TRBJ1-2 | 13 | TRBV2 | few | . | TGTGCCAGCAGTGACTCAGGGGTAGGCGGCTACACCTTC | CASSDSGVGGYTF
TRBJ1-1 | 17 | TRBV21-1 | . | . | TGTGCCAGCAACCTAATTACTCGGACAGGGAAGGGCACTGAAGCTTTCTTT | CASNLITRTGKGTEAFF
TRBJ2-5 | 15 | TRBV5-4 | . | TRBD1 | TGTGCCAGCAGCTTGGCGACAGGGATCCAAGAGACCCAGTACTTC | CASSLATGIQETQYF
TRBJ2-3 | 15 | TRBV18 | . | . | TGTGCCAGCTCACCGGCGGGGCCACACACAGATACGCAGTATTTT | CASSPAGPHTDTQYF
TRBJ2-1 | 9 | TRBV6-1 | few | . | TGTGCCCGCTTAGATGAGCAGTTCTTC | CARLDEQFF
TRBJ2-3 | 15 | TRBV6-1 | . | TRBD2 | TGTGCCAGCAGCCGGACTAGCGGGGCCACAGATACGCAGTATTTT | CASSRTSGATDTQYF
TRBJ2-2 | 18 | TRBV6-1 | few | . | TGTGCCAGCAGTGAATTTCGTCTTTCCTCCGTAAACACCGGGGAGCTGTTTTTT | CASSEFRLSSVNTGELFF
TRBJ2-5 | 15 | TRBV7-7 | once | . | TGTGCTAGCAGCCCTCGCCTAGACCCAAGAGAGGCCCAGTACTTC | CASSPRLDPREAQYF
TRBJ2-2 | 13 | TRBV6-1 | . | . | TGTGCCAGCAGTGTAACAAACACCGGGGAGCTGTTTTTT | CASSVTNTGELFF
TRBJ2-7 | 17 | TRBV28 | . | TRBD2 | TGTGCCAGCAGTTCTACATTTCGGCGGGAGGGCCTTCGGGAGCAGTACTTC | CASSSTFRREGLREQYF
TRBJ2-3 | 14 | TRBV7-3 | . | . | TGTGCCAGCAGCTTGGGGGAGAGGGCAGATACGCAGTATTTT | CASSLGERADTQYF
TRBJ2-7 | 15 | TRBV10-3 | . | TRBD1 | TGTGCCACGAGCAGACAGGGCGCTTTTACCTACGAGCAGTACTTC | CATSRQGAFTYEQYF
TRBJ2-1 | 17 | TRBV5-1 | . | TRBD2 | TGCGCCAGCAGCTTGGTGAGCGGGGCAAGCTCCTACAATGAGCAGTTCTTC | CASSLVSGASSYNEQFF
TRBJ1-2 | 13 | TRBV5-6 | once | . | TGTGCCAGCAGCCAGACCCCACCGGGTGGCTACACCTTC | CASSQTPPGGYTF
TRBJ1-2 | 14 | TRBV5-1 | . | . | TGCGCCAGCAGCTTGAGTCAGAGTAACTATGGCTACACCTTC | CASSLSQSNYGYTF
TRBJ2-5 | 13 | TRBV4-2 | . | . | TGTGCCAGCAGCCAAGATTTTCTGGAGACCCAGTACTTC | CASSQDFLETQYF
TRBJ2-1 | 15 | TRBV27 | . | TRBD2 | TGTGCCAGCAGTTTACAGACTAGCGGGTACAATGAGCAGTTCTTC | CASSLQTSGYNEQFF
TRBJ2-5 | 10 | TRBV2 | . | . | TGTGCCAGCAACCAAGAGACCCAGTACTTC | CASNQETQYF
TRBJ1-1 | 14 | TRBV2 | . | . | TGTGCCAGCAGTGGCCAGGTGCTGAACACTGAAGCTTTCTTT | CASSGQVLNTEAFF
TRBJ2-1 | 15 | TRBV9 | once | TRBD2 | TGTGCCAGCAGCATTAGCGGGAGGGCCAACAATGAGCAGTTCTTC | CASSISGRANNEQFF
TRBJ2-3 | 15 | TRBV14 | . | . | TGTGCCAGCAGCCAAGGACGTACTAGCACAGATACGCAGTATTTT | CASSQGRTSTDTQYF
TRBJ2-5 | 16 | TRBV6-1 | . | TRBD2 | TGTGCCAGCAGTGAAGTGGCTAGCGGGAGTCTAGAGACCCAGTACTTC | CASSEVASGSLETQYF
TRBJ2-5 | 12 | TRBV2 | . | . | TGTGCCAGCATCGAGCGAGGGGAGACCCAGTACTTC | CASIERGETQYF
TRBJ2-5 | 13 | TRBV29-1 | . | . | TGCAGCGTGGACCTTATTCCCGGGGAGACCCAGTACTTC | CSVDLIPGETQYF
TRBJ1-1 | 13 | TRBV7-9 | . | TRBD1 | TGTGCCACTGCTAAGGGGGCTTTGGTTGAAGCTTTCTTT | CATAKGALVEAFF
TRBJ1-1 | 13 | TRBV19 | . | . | TGTGCCAGTATTTCAAATGGGCAAACTGAAGCTTTCTTT | CASISNGQTEAFF
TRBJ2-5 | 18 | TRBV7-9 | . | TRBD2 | TGTGCCAGCAGCCCAGGCCGACTAGCGGGAGGCACCCAAGAGACCCAGTACTTC | CASSPGRLAGGTQETQYF
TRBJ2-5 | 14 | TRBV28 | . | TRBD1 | TGTGCCAGCAACAACTGGACAGGGAGAGAGACCCAGTACTTC | CASNNWTGRETQYF
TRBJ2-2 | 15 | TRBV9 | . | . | TGTGCCAGCAGCGTAGGGGGACATAACACCGGGGAGCTGTTTTTT | CASSVGGHNTGELFF
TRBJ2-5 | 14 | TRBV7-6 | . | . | TGTGCCAGCAGCTTCGGGCAGAAGGGAGAGACCCAGTACTTC | CASSFGQKGETQYF
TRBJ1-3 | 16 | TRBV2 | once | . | TGTGCCAGCACCCTAAATAGGGAGGTATCTGGAAACACCATATATTTT | CASTLNREVSGNTIYF
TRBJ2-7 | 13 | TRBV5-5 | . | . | TGTGCCAGCAGCCGGACAAGTACCTACGAGCAGTACTTC | CASSRTSTYEQYF
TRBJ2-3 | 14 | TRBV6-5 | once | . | TGTGCCAGCAGGCGAAGCGGAAGCACAGATACGCAGTATTTT | CASRRSGSTDTQYF
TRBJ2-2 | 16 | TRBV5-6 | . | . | TGTGCCAGCAGCTGGAGCCAGGGCCCGAACACCGGGGAGCTGTTTTTT | CASSWSQGPNTGELFF
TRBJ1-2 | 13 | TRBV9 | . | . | TGTGCCAGCAGCGTAGAAGAGGGCAGGGGCTACACCTTC | CASSVEEGRGYTF
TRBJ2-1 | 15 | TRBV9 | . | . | TGTGCCAGCAGTTATAGGATAGCACCGTACAATGAGCAGTTCTTC | CASSYRIAPYNEQFF
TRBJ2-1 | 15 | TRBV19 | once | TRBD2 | TGTGCCAGTAGTGCACGCGGGAGACCCTACAATGAGCAGTTCTTC | CASSARGRPYNEQFF
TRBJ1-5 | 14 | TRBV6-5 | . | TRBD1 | TGTGCCAGCAGTTCAGGGGGTAGCAATCAGCCCCAGCATTTT | CASSSGGSNQPQHF
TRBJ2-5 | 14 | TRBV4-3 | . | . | TGCGCCAGCAGCCAAGAGGACACGAAAGAGACCCAGTACTTC | CASSQEDTKETQYF
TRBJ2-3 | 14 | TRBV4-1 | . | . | TGCGCCAGCAGCCAATTGGGGTTAGGAGATACGCAGTATTTT | CASSQLGLGDTQYF
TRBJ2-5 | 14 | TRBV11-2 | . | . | TGTGCCAGCAGCTTAGTGGGGGCAGGGGAGACCCAGTACTTC | CASSLVGAGETQYF
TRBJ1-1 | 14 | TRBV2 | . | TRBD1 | TGTGCCAGCAACCGACAGGGGGCCGACACTGAAGCTTTCTTT | CASNRQGADTEAFF
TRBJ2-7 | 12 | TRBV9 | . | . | TGTGCCAGCAGTGGGACGAGGGAAGAGCAGTACTTC | CASSGTREEQYF
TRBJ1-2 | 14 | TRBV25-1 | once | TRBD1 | TGTGCCAGCAGTGTCACCGGGACAGGGTTTGGCTACACCTTC | CASSVTGTGFGYTF
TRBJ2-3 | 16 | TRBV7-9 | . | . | TGTGCCAGCAGCCGTCTCCAGGGTCCTCGTACCTATACGCAGTATTTT | CASSRLQGPRTYTQYF
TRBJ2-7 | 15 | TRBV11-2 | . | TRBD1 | TGTGCCAGCAGCTTCGGGACAGGGGAGTCCTACGAGCAGTACTTC | CASSFGTGESYEQYF
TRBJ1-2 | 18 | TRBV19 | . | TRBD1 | TGTGCCAGTAGTATGAGTTGGGACAGGGGAGCGCGGATCAAGGGCTACACCTTC | CASSMSWDRGARIKGYTF
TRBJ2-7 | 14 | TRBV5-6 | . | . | TGTGCCAGCAGCTTCAGCGCCGGTGGTTACGAGCAGTACTTC | CASSFSAGGYEQYF